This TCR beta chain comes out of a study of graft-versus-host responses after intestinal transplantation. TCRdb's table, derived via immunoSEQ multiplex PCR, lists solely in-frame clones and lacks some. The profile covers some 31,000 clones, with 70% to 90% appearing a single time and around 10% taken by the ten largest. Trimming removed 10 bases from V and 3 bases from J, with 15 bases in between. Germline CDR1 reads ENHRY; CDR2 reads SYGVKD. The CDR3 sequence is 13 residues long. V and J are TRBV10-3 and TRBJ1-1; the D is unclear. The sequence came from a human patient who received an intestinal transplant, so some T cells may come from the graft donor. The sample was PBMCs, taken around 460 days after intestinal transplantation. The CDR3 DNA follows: TGTGCCACCCGGTTGGGTCCGGACACTGAAGCTTTCTTT. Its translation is CATRLGPDTEAFF.